The source of this T cell receptor beta chain is a study of T cell clonality in common variable immunodeficiency. Notes on the study in general: What drives increased CVID clonality needs T cell subpopulation sequencing. Common variable immunodeficiency TCR beta sequences reportedly had fewer deletions and N-nucleotide insertions.

This clone was seen at least ten times. Antigen unknown. The CDR3 end lies 3 residues beyond the end of the read and is filled in from the germline J gene. This CDR3 region has 14 residues. The germline V gene encodes CDR1 GTSNPN and CDR2 SVGIG (reference sequence). V lost 3 bases and J 3 bases, leaving 13 bases between the germline ends. Profiling relied on immunoSEQ multiplex PCR, and the TCRdb table lists in-frame clones only, not all of them. Sampling found 40,000 or so clones, none seen once. Source material: peripheral blood mononuclear cells. This TCR was recovered from a human donor with common variable immunodeficiency. The genes are TRBV30 and TRBJ2-3; possibly TRBD1 for D (6 bases). The CDR3 sequence is CAWSPGDATDTQYF. The CDR3 bases that were read are TGTGCCTGGAGCCCAGGGGATGCGACAGATACG.